This note documents a single T cell receptor beta chain sequence. Its target is unknown. There are 13 residues in the CDR3. Germline-derived CDR1 and CDR2 are GTSNPN and SVGIG (reference sequence). V gave up 0 bases and J gave up 7 bases; unmatched junction bases: 6. The entry originates in a study of shared clonotypes between healthy human individuals. Positive CCR7 selection of CD45RO-negative cells yielded the naive CD8 cells, and terminally differentiated effector memory CD45RA+ cells were excluded. Researchers ran the assay at a deep level. The method was immunoSEQ multiplex PCR; TCRdb's version includes in-frame clones alone and lacks a portion of them. Of 2 million to 2.5 million clones detected, approximately 95% appear once; the ten largest clones hold about 1.1%. The study, taken as a whole, reports: An anticipated effect of sequencing depth on clonotype sharing among donors was recognized. The naive CD4 repertoires of several donors were compared, and approximately 5% of clonotypes were shared.

The specimen was naive CD8+ T cells sorted from blood. The chain combines TRBV30 with TRBJ2-7, with 7 nucleotides matching TRBD1. This receptor was obtained from a man aged 18 to 30 in good health. CDR3 residues: CAWSVQGYSEQYF. The CDR3 DNA is TGTGCCTGGAGTGTACAGGGGTACAGTGAGCAGTACTTC.